The clone carrying this T cell receptor beta chain was seen more than once but under ten times. One entry per CDR3 protein results from TCRdb running MiXCR on the 5' RACE reads. This table holds about 690,000 distinct CDR3 sequences, over 20% found once. This specimen belongs to a study of identical twins. The CDR3 totals 13 residues. The V and J ends lost 5 bases and 8 bases respectively, with 10 bases between them. These data are also associated with another study on T cells expressing NK-cell markers.

The TCR sequence derives from a woman between 18 and 29 years old in good health. The chain uses TRBV12-3 or TRBV12-4 and TRBJ1-6; no definite D call. Sequencing was performed on PBMCs. The CDR3 loop reads CASSRIADSPLHF. The CDR3 coding sequence is TGTGCCAGCAGTCGTATAGCGGATTCACCCCTCCACTTT.